The 20 T cell receptor beta chains in this list originate from one sample, sequenced in a study of CD8 T cells in ankylosing spondylitis. Antigens for these TCRs are unknown. Study-level findings and limits: Within ankylosing spondylitis blood, a TCR beta motif made up of eight highly homologous variants appeared to be characteristic.

One entry per CDR3 protein, called by TCRdb with MiXCR from the 5' RACE reads. The repertoire has about 440,000 distinct CDR3 sequences, roughly a sixth of them found once; the top ten carry 1%. The material sequenced was blood, either unsorted or a sorted T cell fraction (not recorded which). The source of these receptors is a male donor with ankylosing spondylitis.

V is TRBV7-2 and J is TRBJ1-1; no firm D call. The CDR3 runs to 15 residues. CDR1 is SGHTA and CDR2 is FQGNSA in the germline V gene. V was pared by 2 bases and J by 5 bases, with 15 bases between. CDR3 nucleotides: TGTGCCAGCAGCTTAAGCGGAGGGCAAGGAACTGAAGCTTTCTTT. The encoded protein is CASSLSGGQGTEAFF.

The chain employs TRBV10-3 and TRBJ2-5, with 13 bases lining up with TRBD2. The CDR3 has 17 residues. Looked up from germline, CDR1 is ENHRY and CDR2 is SYGVKD. V dropped 6 bases and J dropped 1; count of bases not matched to a gene: 8. CDR3 nucleotides: TGTGCCATCAGCGGGACTAGCGGGGCCCTGACCCAAGAGACCCAGTACTTC. Protein sequence: CAISGTSGALTQETQYF.

The rearrangement joins TRBV20-1 to TRBJ2-5, with TRBD2 identical over 12 bases. The CDR3 totals 12 residues. V was clipped by 7 bases and J by 4 bases; unmatched bases: 1. The germline gives CDR1 DFQATT, CDR2 SNEGSKA (reference sequence). CDR3 in amino acids: CSGLAGVETQYF. The CDR3 DNA reads as TGCAGTGGACTAGCGGGGGTAGAGACCCAGTACTTC.

This clonotype was detected only a few times. The chain employs TRBV12-3 or TRBV12-4 and TRBJ2-7; 7 bases are shared with TRBD1. V shed 1 base, J shed 5 bases, and the junction held 14 bases outside the gene matches. This CDR3 spans 17 amino acids. The CDR3 here is CASSLGQGVLKVHEQYF. The CDR3 DNA sequence: TGTGCCAGCAGTTTAGGACAGGGAGTATTAAAGGTCCACGAGCAGTACTTC.

This clonotype has at least ten counts. The chain has TRBV10-3 and TRBJ2-1; D may be TRBD1 or TRBD2 (5 bases each). Germline V lookup: CDR1 ENHRY, CDR2 SYGVKD. V lost 10 bases to trimming and J lost 3 bases, with 13 bases between them. The CDR3 covers 13 residues. CDR3 protein: CATRDQDYNEQFF. CDR3 in DNA: TGTGCCACCCGGGACCAGGACTACAATGAGCAGTTCTTC.

Many counts were recorded for this clonotype. This chain connects TRBV29-1 to TRBJ2-7; D unclear. The germline CDR1 and CDR2 sequences are SQVTM and ANQGSEA. The CDR3 consists of 12 residues. The V end was cut by 1 base, the J end by 5 bases, with 9 bases between. The CDR3 DNA reads TGCAGCGTTGAAGCCGGCCTTAACGAGCAGTACTTC. This translates into CSVEAGLNEQYF.

The J gene is TRBJ2-3, the V gene TRBV7-2; TRBD2 is a possible D gene (5 bases). V was cut by 5 bases and J by 3 bases, with 12 bases left in between. CDR3 size: 14 residues. CDR1 and CDR2 from the germline V gene are SGHTA and FQGNSA. CDR3 nucleotides: TGTGCCAGCAGCACACAGAGGACTACAGATACGCAGTATTTT. It specifies CASSTQRTTDTQYF.

This clonotype was detected only a few times. The V call is TRBV19, the J call TRBJ1-5, with 8 bases identical to TRBD1. CDR1 is LNHDA, CDR2 SQIVND, per germline (reference sequence). The length of the CDR3 is 17 residues. The ends lost 3 bases at V and 1 base at J; junction bases unmatched: 8. In nucleotides, the CDR3 is TGTGCCAGTAGTATCCTCGACAGGGGAGTGAGCAATCAGCCCCAGCATTTT. It codes for CASSILDRGVSNQPQHF.

This clonotype was recorded a few times. The genes are TRBV20-1 and TRBJ2-1, with D possibly matching TRBD2 (5 bases). V lost 2 bases, J lost 6 bases, and 20 bases lay in between. Germline V lookup: CDR1 DFQATT, CDR2 SNEGSKA (reference sequence). CDR3 size: 16 residues. CDR3 residues: CSARRHTRVVTNEQFF. The CDR3 DNA reads TGCAGTGCTAGACGGCATACTAGGGTAGTGACCAATGAGCAGTTCTTC.

The chain carries TRBV2 and TRBJ1-1; D is uncertain. CDR3 length: 13 residues. The germline V and J ends were trimmed by 6 bases and 0 bases, with 8 bases remaining between them. Per the germline V gene, CDR1 is SNHLY and CDR2 is FYNNEI. The CDR3 sequence is CASRPEMNTEAFF. As DNA, the CDR3 is TGTGCCAGCAGGCCAGAGATGAACACTGAAGCTTTCTTT.

This clonotype was picked up a small number of times. The chain combines TRBV28 with TRBJ1-5; no clear D gene. Germline V gene lookup returns CDR1 MDHEN and CDR2 SYDVKM. V was clipped by 6 bases and J by 4 bases, with 16 bases between them. This CDR3 contains 15 residues. In nucleotides, the CDR3 is TGTGCCAGCAGCCCCGGCGGTACGCGAAATCAGCCCCAGCATTTT. It codes for CASSPGGTRNQPQHF.

The table lists this clonotype with a few counts. V usage is TRBV5-5 and J usage is TRBJ1-3, with D tentatively TRBD1 (6 bases). This CDR3 contains 18 residues. Germline assignment: CDR1 SGHKS and CDR2 YYEKEE (reference sequence). Trimming cost V 0 bases and J 0 bases, with 16 bases left between them. The DNA of the CDR3 is TGTGCCAGCAGCTTGGGTGGGTCCGGGACATTCTCTGGAAACACCATATATTTT. Translation gives CASSLGGSGTFSGNTIYF.

The chain employs TRBV11-3 and TRBJ2-3, with a tentative D call TRBD1 (6 bases). V was pared by 2 bases and J by 6 bases, with 18 bases between. This CDR3 is 16 amino acids long. In germline, CDR1 is SGHNT, CDR2 YENEEA. The CDR3 spells CASSLPDRQLGDTQYF. The CDR3, as DNA: TGTGCCAGCAGCTTACCCGACAGGCAATTGGGGGATACGCAGTATTTT.

This clonotype was counted only a few times. CDR3 sequence: CASKVSGEGAEAFF. CDR3 coding DNA: TGTGCCAGCAAGGTTTCAGGGGAAGGCGCTGAAGCTTTCTTT. The V call is TRBV2, the J call TRBJ1-1; TRBD1 is a possible D gene (6 bases). The CDR3 totals 14 residues. Germline V gene data show CDR1 as SNHLY and CDR2 as FYNNEI. V lost 7 bases and J 6 bases, leaving 18 bases between the germline ends.

The V gene is TRBV12-3 or TRBV12-4, the J gene TRBJ2-1; D gene unclear. The CDR3 covers 14 residues. V gave up 2 bases and J gave up 6 bases, with 11 bases separating them. CDR3 amino acids: CASSLNRLLNEQFF. The CDR3 DNA is TGTGCCAGCAGTTTAAATCGCCTCCTCAATGAGCAGTTCTTC.

This clonotype was counted between two and nine times. The gene calls are TRBV6-5 and TRBJ2-3; D ambiguous. Trimming left V 2 bases short and J 2 bases short, with 8 bases between. CDR3 length: 14 residues. Germline V gives CDR1 MNHEY, CDR2 SVGAGI. The CDR3 DNA is TGTGCCAGCAGTTACCGGCAGACCACAGATACGCAGTATTTT. Amino acid sequence: CASSYRQTTDTQYF.

This clonotype came up a few times. The gene calls are TRBV4-3 and TRBJ2-1, with a weak D call TRBD1 (6 bases). The CDR3 sequence is 14 residues long. V lost 1 base to trimming and J lost 7 bases, with 11 bases between them. Germline V CDR1 and CDR2: LGHNA, YSLEER. Here the CDR3 DNA reads TGCGCCAGCAGCCAAGTAACAGGGAGAAATGAGCAGTTCTTC. This translates into CASSQVTGRNEQFF.

The CDR3 is CSAPPRAGGPYEQYF. The CDR3 DNA is TGCAGTGCTCCCCCCCGAGCGGGGGGGCCGTACGAGCAGTACTTC. The rearrangement links TRBV20-1 to TRBJ2-7, with TRBD2 identical over 10 bases. Germline assignment: CDR1 DFQATT and CDR2 SNEGSKA (reference sequence). CDR3 size: 15 residues. With 5 bases clipped from V and 4 bases from J, the junction kept 11 bases outside the gene matches.

The V call is TRBV20-1, the J call TRBJ2-1; 7 bases line up with TRBD2. Germline CDR1 reads DFQATT; CDR2 reads SNEGSKA (reference sequence). V trimming: 1 base; J trimming: 4 bases; junction bases outside the gene matches: 4. The CDR3 covers 14 residues. CDR3 protein: CSARGGRTYNEQFF. The CDR3, as DNA: TGCAGTGCTAGAGGCGGGAGAACATACAATGAGCAGTTCTTC.

This clonotype was observed a few times. J is TRBJ2-3 and V is TRBV29-1; possibly TRBD1 or TRBD2 for D (5 bases each). The CDR3 is made up of 13 amino acids. Germline CDR1 and CDR2: SQVTM and ANQGSEA. The ends were cut back, 5 bases at V and 6 bases at J, with 15 bases in the middle. In DNA form, the CDR3 reads TGCAGCGTTCTGTTTCTGGGGACGGATACGCAGTATTTT. This translates into CSVLFLGTDTQYF.